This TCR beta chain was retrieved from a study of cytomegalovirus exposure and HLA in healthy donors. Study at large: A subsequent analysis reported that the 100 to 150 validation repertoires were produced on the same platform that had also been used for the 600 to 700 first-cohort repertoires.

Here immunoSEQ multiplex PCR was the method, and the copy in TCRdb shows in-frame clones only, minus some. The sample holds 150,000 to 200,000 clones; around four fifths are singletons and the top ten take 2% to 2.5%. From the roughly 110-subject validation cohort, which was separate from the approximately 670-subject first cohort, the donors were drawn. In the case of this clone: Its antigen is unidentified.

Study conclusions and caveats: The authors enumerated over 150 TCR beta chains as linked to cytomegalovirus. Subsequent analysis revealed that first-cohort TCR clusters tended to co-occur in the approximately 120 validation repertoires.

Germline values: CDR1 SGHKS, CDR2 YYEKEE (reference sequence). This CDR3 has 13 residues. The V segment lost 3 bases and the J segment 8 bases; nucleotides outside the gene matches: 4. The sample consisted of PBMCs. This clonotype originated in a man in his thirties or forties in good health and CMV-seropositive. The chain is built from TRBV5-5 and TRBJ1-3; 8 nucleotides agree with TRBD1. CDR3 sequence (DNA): TGTGCCAGCAGCTCGGACAGGGAAGACACCATATATTTT. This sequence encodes CASSSDREDTIYF.